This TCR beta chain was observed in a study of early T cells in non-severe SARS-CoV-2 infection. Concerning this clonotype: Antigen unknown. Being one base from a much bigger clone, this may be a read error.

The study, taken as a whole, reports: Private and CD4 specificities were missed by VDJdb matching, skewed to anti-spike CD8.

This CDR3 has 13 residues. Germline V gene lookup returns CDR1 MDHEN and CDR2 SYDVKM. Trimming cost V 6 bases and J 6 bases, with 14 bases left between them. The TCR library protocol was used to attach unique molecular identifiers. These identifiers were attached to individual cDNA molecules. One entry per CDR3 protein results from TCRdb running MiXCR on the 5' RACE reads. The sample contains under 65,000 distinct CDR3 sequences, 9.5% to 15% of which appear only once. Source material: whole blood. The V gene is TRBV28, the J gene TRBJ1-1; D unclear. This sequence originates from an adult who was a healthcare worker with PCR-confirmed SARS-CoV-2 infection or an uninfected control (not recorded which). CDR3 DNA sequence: TGTGCCAGCAGGGTAGGCGGAGGACCTGAAGCTTTCTTT. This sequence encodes CASRVGGGPEAFF. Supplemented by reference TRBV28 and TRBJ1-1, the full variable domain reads DVKVTQSSRYLVKRTGEKVFLECVQDMDHENMFWYRQDPGLGLRLIYFSYDVKMKEKGDIPEGYSVSREKKERFSLILESASTNQTSMYLCASRVGGGPEAFFGQGTRLTVV.